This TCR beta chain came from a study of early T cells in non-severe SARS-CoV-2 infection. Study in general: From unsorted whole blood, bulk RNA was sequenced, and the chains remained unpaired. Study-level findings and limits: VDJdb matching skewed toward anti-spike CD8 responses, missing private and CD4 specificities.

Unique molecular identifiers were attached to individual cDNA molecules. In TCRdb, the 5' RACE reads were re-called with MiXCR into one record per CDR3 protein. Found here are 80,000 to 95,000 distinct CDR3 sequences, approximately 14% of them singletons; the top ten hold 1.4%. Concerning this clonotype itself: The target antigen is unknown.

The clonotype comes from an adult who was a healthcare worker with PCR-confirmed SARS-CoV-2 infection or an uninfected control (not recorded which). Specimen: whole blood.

The CDR3 region is CSARFTGGLYNEQFF. In DNA, the CDR3 is TGCAGTGCTAGATTTACGGGGGGACTCTACAATGAGCAGTTCTTC. The rearrangement joins TRBV20-1 to TRBJ2-1; 7 nucleotides align to TRBD2. Germline V gene lookup returns CDR1 DFQATT and CDR2 SNEGSKA (reference sequence). Losses at the gene ends were 2 bases for V and 3 bases for J; bases not matched to a gene: 7. The CDR3 spans 15 residues.